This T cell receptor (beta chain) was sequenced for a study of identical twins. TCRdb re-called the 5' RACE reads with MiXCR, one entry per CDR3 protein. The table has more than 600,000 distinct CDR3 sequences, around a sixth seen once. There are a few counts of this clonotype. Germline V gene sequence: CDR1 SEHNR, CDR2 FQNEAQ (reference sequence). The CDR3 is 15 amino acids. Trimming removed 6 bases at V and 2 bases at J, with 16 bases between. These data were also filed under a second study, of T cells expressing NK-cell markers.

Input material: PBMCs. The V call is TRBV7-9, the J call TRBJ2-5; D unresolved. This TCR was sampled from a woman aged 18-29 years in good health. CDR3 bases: TGTGCCAGCAGTCTTCAGAGTACACAGCAAGAGACCCAGTACTTC. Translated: CASSLQSTQQETQYF. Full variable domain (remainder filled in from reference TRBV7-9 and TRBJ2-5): DTGVSQNPRHKITKRGQNVTFRCDPISEHNRLYWYRQTLGQGPEFLTYFQNEAQLEKSRLLSDRFSAERPKGSFSTLEIQRTEQGDSAMYLCASSLQSTQQETQYFGPGTRLLVL.